This TCR beta chain was recorded in a study of T cell clones after liver transplantation. Background on the study: As an antigen-independent comparator, third-party-reactive TCRbeta sequences came from pre-transplant mixed lymphocyte reactions.

About this clone: Its matching antigen is unknown.

The germline CDR1 and CDR2 sequences are SGHVS and FQNEAQ. The CDR3 spans 13 residues. V lost 4 bases, J lost 1 base, and 7 bases lay in between. Libraries were prepared by immunoSEQ multiplex PCR; TCRdb keeps only in-frame clonotypes and omits some of them. The data show nearly 45,000 clones, more than 70% seen once. Study-wide findings and caveats: Post-transplant time points were not standardized, so conclusions are preliminary. Migration into the graft, not deletion, may explain lost graft donor-reactive T cells. Circulating graft-donor-reactive CD4 TCRbeta sequences fell significantly post-transplant in 5 of 8 subjects.

The sequencing here drew on CD4+ T cells from blood, taken 24 months after liver transplant. V and J are TRBV7-8 and TRBJ1-1; unclear D gene. The sequence was collected from a human patient who received a liver transplant. Some T cells may be provided by the graft donor. The CDR3 DNA is TGTGCCAGCAGCTCCCGACAGAACACTGAAGCTTTCTTT. Encoded protein: CASSSRQNTEAFF.